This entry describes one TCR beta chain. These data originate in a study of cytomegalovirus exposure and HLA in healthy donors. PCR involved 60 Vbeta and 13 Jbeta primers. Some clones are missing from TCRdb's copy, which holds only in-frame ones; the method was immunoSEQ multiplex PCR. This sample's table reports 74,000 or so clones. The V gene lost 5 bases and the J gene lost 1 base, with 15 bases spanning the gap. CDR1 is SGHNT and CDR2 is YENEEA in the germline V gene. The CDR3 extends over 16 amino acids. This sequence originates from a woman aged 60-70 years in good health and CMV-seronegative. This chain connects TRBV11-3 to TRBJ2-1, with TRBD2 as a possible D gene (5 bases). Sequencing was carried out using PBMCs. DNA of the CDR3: TGTGCCAGCAGCGCCCGCGAACTAGGGTCCTACAATGAGCAGTTCTTC. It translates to CASSARELGSYNEQFF. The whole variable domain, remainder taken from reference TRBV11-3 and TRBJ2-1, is EAGVVQSPRYKIIEKKQPVAFWCNPISGHNTLYWYLQNLGQGPELLIRYENEEAVDDSQLPKDRFSAERLKGVDSTLKIQPAELGDSAVYLCASSARELGSYNEQFFGPGTRLTVL.